What follows are 17 T cell receptor beta chains derived from one specimen sequenced in a study of blood T cell repertoires in COVID-19. This table comes from immunoSEQ multiplex PCR, and its TCRdb copy is limited to in-frame clones, with some not included. In the table there are about 82,000 clones, around four fifths of which are singletons. The sample comprised peripheral blood. The receptors come from a man aged 80 or over with active or convalescent COVID-19.

The chain carries TRBV29-1 and TRBJ2-5, with a tentative D call TRBD2 (7 bases). Trimming took off 0 bases at V and 5 bases at J, with 19 bases between the two ends. This CDR3 region has 16 residues. CDR1 is SQVTM and CDR2 is ANQGSEA in the germline V gene. The CDR3 DNA is TGCAGCGTTGAAGATCGGTTACGGGGGGCCCGGGAGACCCAGTACTTC. Translating gives CSVEDRLRGARETQYF.

This clone has a single count. V usage is TRBV12-3 or TRBV12-4 and J usage is TRBJ2-3; 7 bases agree with TRBD2. The CDR3 sequence is 12 residues long. V gave up 8 bases and J gave up 6 bases; unmatched junction bases: 5. The CDR3: CASGTGGDTQYF. The CDR3 DNA is TGTGCCAGCGGGACCGGGGGGGATACGCAGTATTTT.

CDR3 nucleotides: TGTGCCAGCAGCCCCGTCAATCAGCCCCAGCATTTT. This codes for CASSPVNQPQHF. The chain recombines TRBV12-3 or TRBV12-4 with TRBJ1-5; D is unclear. The CDR3 consists of 12 residues. V gave up 6 bases and J gave up 3 bases, with 6 bases separating them.

V is TRBV4-1 and J is TRBJ1-1, with D maybe TRBD1 (6 bases). Germline V lookup: CDR1 MGHRA, CDR2 YSYEKL. The CDR3 loop spans 14 amino acids. V lost 1 base and J 1 base, leaving 7 bases between the germline ends. This CDR3 is CASSQGTANTEAFF. CDR3 bases: TGCGCCAGCAGCCAAGGGACAGCGAACACTGAAGCTTTCTTT.

The chain links TRBV6-5 to TRBJ1-6, with TRBD1 identical over 12 bases. V dropped 10 bases and J dropped 11; count of bases not matched to a gene: 9. The CDR3 is 14 residues long. Germline V gene sequence: CDR1 MNHEY, CDR2 SVGAGI. CDR3 in amino acids: CATYSGTGGTPLHF. CDR3 DNA sequence: TGTGCCACTTACTCCGGGACAGGGGGCACACCCCTCCACTTT.

The V and J genes are TRBV11-3 and TRBJ2-2; D not resolved. This CDR3 comprises 14 residues. The germline gives CDR1 SGHNT, CDR2 YENEEA. Trimming stripped 5 bases from V and 3 bases from J, with 10 bases between. For the CDR3, the DNA is TGTGCCAGCAGCGGAGTGGATTACACCGGGGAGCTGTTTTTT. Its protein is CASSGVDYTGELFF.

This clone was picked up a small number of times. The chain carries TRBV7-9 and TRBJ2-3; 8 bases are shared with TRBD2. Per germline, CDR1 SEHNR and CDR2 FQNEAQ (reference sequence). V lost 2 bases and J lost 2; bases outside the gene matches: 6. The CDR3 extends over 16 amino acids. Written as DNA, the CDR3 is TGTGCCAGCAGCTTATGGCGGGGGGACCTCACAGATACGCAGTATTTT. It translates to CASSLWRGDLTDTQYF.

The V call is TRBV6-5, the J call TRBJ2-3; TRBD1 matches 7 bases. Germline V gives CDR1 MNHEY, CDR2 SVGAGI. CDR3 length: 14 residues. The V segment lost 8 bases and the J segment 2 bases; nucleotides outside the gene matches: 7. This CDR3 reads CASARQGVTDTQYF. The CDR3 nucleotides are TGTGCCAGCGCGCGACAGGGTGTCACAGATACGCAGTATTTT.

The genes are TRBV11-2 and TRBJ2-2; 13 bases are shared with TRBD2. The germline gives CDR1 SGHAT, CDR2 FQNNGV. The trim removed 5 bases at V and 7 bases at J, leaving 7 bases unmatched. The CDR3 contains 16 residues. The DNA of the CDR3 is TGTGCCAGCAGCGGGGGGACTAGCGGGGCGGACGGGGAGCTGTTTTTT. Its protein is CASSGGTSGADGELFF.

The gene calls are TRBV7-9 and TRBJ2-5; perhaps TRBD1 as D (6 bases). The V end lost 5 bases, the J end lost 6 bases, and 19 bases lay between the germline ends. Germline assignment: CDR1 SEHNR and CDR2 FQNEAQ (reference sequence). The CDR3 has 15 residues. As DNA, the CDR3 is TGTGCCAGCAGCCCAGGTTTGGGCAGGGGTCAGACCCAGTACTTC. As protein: CASSPGLGRGQTQYF.

The V call is TRBV19, the J call TRBJ1-1; TRBD1 matches at 10 bases. CDR3 length: 14 amino acids. Looked up from germline, CDR1 is LNHDA and CDR2 is SQIVND (reference sequence). With 5 bases clipped from V and 5 bases from J, the junction kept 5 bases outside the gene matches. CDR3 in DNA: TGTGCCAGTAGTGTAAGGACAGGGGGTACTGAAGCTTTCTTT. Amino acid sequence: CASSVRTGGTEAFF.

The rearrangement uses TRBV7-9 and TRBJ2-1, with D perhaps matching TRBD2 (6 bases). V was clipped by 4 bases and J by 1 base, with 14 bases between them. The CDR3 extends over 16 amino acids. CDR1 and CDR2 from the germline V gene are SEHNR and FQNEAQ (reference sequence). The CDR3 nucleotides are TGTGCCAGCAGCTCCATAACTAGCTGGTCCTACAATGAGCAGTTCTTC. Translating it yields CASSSITSWSYNEQFF.

This rearrangement joins TRBV5-5 to TRBJ1-2; 8 bases map to TRBD1. Germline V CDR1 and CDR2: SGHKS, YYEKEE (reference sequence). J gave up 7 bases and V 3 bases, and 17 bases lay outside the gene matches. The CDR3 runs 17 residues. The CDR3 sequence: CASSSQLPTDRAVGYTF. The CDR3 nucleotides read TGTGCCAGCAGCTCTCAGCTACCTACGGACAGGGCGGTTGGCTACACCTTC.

The rearrangement uses TRBV7-9 and TRBJ2-2; 7 bases match TRBD1. The V gene end was trimmed by 7 bases and the J gene end by 3 bases; junction bases not matched to a gene: 14. CDR3 length: 17 residues. Looked up from germline, CDR1 is SEHNR and CDR2 is FQNEAQ (reference sequence). CDR3 sequence: CASTKRITGEDTGELFF. The CDR3 nucleotides are TGTGCCAGCACCAAGAGGATTACAGGGGAAGACACCGGGGAGCTGTTTTTT.

This clone was counted a single time. The rearrangement uses TRBV4-2 and TRBJ1-4; TRBD1 matches 8 bases. The CDR3 runs to 17 residues. Germline V gene sequence: CDR1 LGHNA, CDR2 YNFKEQ. The V segment lost 0 bases and the J segment 4 bases; nucleotides outside the gene matches: 7. The CDR3 here is CASSQDRGQVVNEKLFF. In nucleotides, the CDR3 is TGTGCCAGCAGCCAAGATAGGGGACAGGTCGTTAATGAAAAACTGTTTTTT.

The sample holds one count of this clone. The CDR3 bases are TGCGCCAGCACCACCACAGGCACAGATACGCAGTATTTT. This gives the protein CASTTTGTDTQYF. The V and J genes are TRBV4-1 and TRBJ2-3; no clear D. CDR1 MGHRA and CDR2 YSYEKL come from the germline V gene. Between the trimmed V and J ends, which lost 7 bases and 1 base, there was a span of 9 bases. The CDR3 spans 13 residues.

The genes are TRBV5-6 and TRBJ2-2; D gene unclear. Germline V gene data show CDR1 as SGHDT and CDR2 as YYEEEE. This CDR3 contains 18 residues. Trimming removed 4 bases at V and 3 bases at J, with 22 bases between. The CDR3 sequence is CASSEIAPPTSDTGELFF. The CDR3 DNA reads TGTGCCAGCAGCGAGATCGCGCCCCCCACGAGCGACACCGGGGAGCTGTTTTTT.